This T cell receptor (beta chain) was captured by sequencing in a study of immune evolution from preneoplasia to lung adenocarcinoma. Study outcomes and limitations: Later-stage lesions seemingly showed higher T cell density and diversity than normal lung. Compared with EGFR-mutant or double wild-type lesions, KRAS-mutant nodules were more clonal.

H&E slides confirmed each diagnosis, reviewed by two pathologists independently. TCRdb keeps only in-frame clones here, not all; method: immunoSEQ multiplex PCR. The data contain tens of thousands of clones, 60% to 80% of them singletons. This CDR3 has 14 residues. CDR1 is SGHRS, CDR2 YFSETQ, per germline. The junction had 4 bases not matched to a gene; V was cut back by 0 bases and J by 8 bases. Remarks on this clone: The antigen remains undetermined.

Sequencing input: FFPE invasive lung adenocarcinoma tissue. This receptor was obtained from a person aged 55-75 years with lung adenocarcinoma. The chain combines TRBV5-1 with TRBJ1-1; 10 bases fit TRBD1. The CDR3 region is CASSLEVTGGEAFF. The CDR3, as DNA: TGCGCCAGCAGCTTGGAAGTGACAGGGGGCGAAGCTTTCTTT. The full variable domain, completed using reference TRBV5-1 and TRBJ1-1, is KAGVTQTPRYLIKTRGQQVTLSCSPISGHRSVSWYQQTPGQGLQFLFEYFSETQRNKGNFPGRFSGRQFSNSRSEMNVSTLELGDSALYLCASSLEVTGGEAFFGQGTRLTVV.